This T cell receptor beta chain was identified in a study of glioma-infiltrating T cells after dendritic cell vaccination. Selection required adequate fresh-frozen tumor tissue plus more than two years' survival data. On this clone: Its target is not known.

From germline, CDR1 is SGHTA and CDR2 FQGNSA. This CDR3 is 16 amino acids long. The V end lost 5 bases, the J end lost 0 bases, and 16 bases lay between the germline ends. The method was immunoSEQ multiplex PCR; TCRdb's version includes in-frame clones alone and lacks a portion of them. Here the sample spans some 73,000 clones, over 75% being singletons. Whole-study findings and limits: Higher pretreatment TIL content predicted longer progression-free time and survival.

The receptor's source is a human donor with glioblastoma. The chain uses TRBV7-2 and TRBJ1-1, with D possibly being TRBD1 (6 bases). The source material was blood, sampled before dendritic cell vaccination. CDR3 nucleotide sequence: TGTGCCAGCAGCCCGCGCAGGGGCGACTTGAACACTGAAGCTTTCTTT. Its protein product is CASSPRRGDLNTEAFF.